This T cell receptor (beta chain) was documented in a study of blood T cells in healthy people across ages. In germline, CDR1 is MNHEY, CDR2 SVGEGT. This CDR3 contains 20 residues. Details on this clonotype: Its antigen is not identified.

Russia was home to the donors, healthy Caucasian individuals aged about 6 to 90. With a J-beta primer mix and a sample-barcoded 5' primer, a second PCR ran about 7 to 12 cycles. TCRdb fed the 5' RACE reads into MiXCR, producing one record per CDR3 protein. The sample has about 680,000 distinct CDR3 sequences; more than 40% are singletons. General study results and limits: Unsorted PBMCs ruled out conclusive naive versus antigen-experienced comparison. Roughly linearly, TCR beta diversity per million T cells fell as age increased. Investigators treated diversity estimates from one million T cells as underestimates.

This TCR was recovered from a woman in her sixties or seventies in good health. The V gene is TRBV6-2 or TRBV6-3, the J gene TRBJ2-5; TRBD2 agrees at 12 bases. Matching the DNA end better, TRBJ2-7 makes the J call doubtful. Sequences were obtained from blood. The CDR3, as DNA: TGTGCCAGCAGTTACTCTTTCTCGACTAGCGGGAGTCGGGTTAGCTACGAGCAGTACTTC. This translates into CASSYSFSTSGSRVSYEQYF.